A selection of T cell receptor beta chains follows, all from one sample in a study of cytomegalovirus exposure and HLA in healthy donors. Libraries were prepared by immunoSEQ multiplex PCR; TCRdb keeps only in-frame clonotypes and omits some of them. The data show some 120,000 clones, less than 85% seen once. Sequenced: PBMCs. The receptors come from a man aged 40-55 years in good health and CMV-seronegative. Both conserved end residues are part of each CDR3. The order of the fields is D gene, J gene, V gene, clone size, CDR3 DNA, CDR3 protein. A D gene is named only where the DNA matches it firmly. A row's size may be missing; if present it is once, few, many or a size class.

D: TRBD2; J: TRBJ2-5; V: TRBV2; size: .; DNA: TGTGCCAGCAGTGTTGGGGCGGGGGGACCAGAGACCCAGTACTTC; CDR3: CASSVGAGGPETQYF
D: TRBD2; J: TRBJ2-1; V: TRBV5-1; size: .; DNA: TGCGCCAGCAGCGGACCCAGCGGGGCCTCCAATGAGCAGTTCTTC; CDR3: CASSGPSGASNEQFF
D: TRBD1; J: TRBJ2-7; V: TRBV23-1; size: once; DNA: TGCGCCAGCAGTCAATTCCGGGCCAGGGGGACGAGAGGCTACGAGCAGTACTTC; CDR3: CASSQFRARGTRGYEQYF
D: .; J: TRBJ1-3; V: TRBV7-9; size: .; DNA: TGTGCCAGCAGCACAGCATCTGGAAACACCATATATTTT; CDR3: CASSTASGNTIYF
D: TRBD1; J: TRBJ2-1; V: TRBV23-1; size: .; DNA: TGCGCCAGCAGTCACAACGGGACAGGGGGCAATGAGCAGTTCTTC; CDR3: CASSHNGTGGNEQFF
D: .; J: TRBJ2-3; V: TRBV5-1; size: .; DNA: TGCGCCAGCAGAGCCACAGATACGCAGTATTTT; CDR3: CASRATDTQYF
D: TRBD1; J: TRBJ2-1; V: TRBV6-1; size: few; DNA: TGTGCCAGCAGCCGAGGGACAGGGTGGGGCAATGAGCAGTTCTTC; CDR3: CASSRGTGWGNEQFF
D: .; J: TRBJ2-1; V: TRBV5-1; size: once; DNA: TGCGCCAGCAGCTTGGCCACGGACTGGACTTCTGGGGATGAGCAGTTCTTC; CDR3: CASSLATDWTSGDEQFF
D: TRBD1; J: TRBJ1-4; V: TRBV7-9; size: .; DNA: TGTGCCAGCAGCCTGACAGGGGCTGCAACTAATGAAAAACTGTTTTTT; CDR3: CASSLTGAATNEKLFF
D: .; J: TRBJ1-4; V: TRBV5-1; size: .; DNA: TGCGCCAGCAGCAACAGGGAAGCAACTAATGAAAAACTGTTTTTT; CDR3: CASSNREATNEKLFF
D: .; J: TRBJ2-5; V: TRBV10-3; size: .; DNA: TGTGCCATCAGTGAATGGGGGGGCGGAGAGACCCAGTACTTC; CDR3: CAISEWGGGETQYF
D: .; J: TRBJ1-1; V: TRBV2; size: .; DNA: TGTGCCACCCTGGGACAATTGAACACTGAAGCTTTCTTT; CDR3: CATLGQLNTEAFF
D: TRBD1; J: TRBJ1-2; V: TRBV18; size: .; DNA: TGTGCCAGCTCACCATTCCCTACAACAGGGGACTATGGCTACACCTTC; CDR3: CASSPFPTTGDYGYTF
D: TRBD2; J: TRBJ2-7; V: TRBV9; size: .; DNA: TGTGCCAGCAGCGTATCCTCCGGGACTAGCGGATACGAGCAGTACTTC; CDR3: CASSVSSGTSGYEQYF
D: TRBD1; J: TRBJ2-3; V: TRBV30; size: .; DNA: TGTGCCTGGGTGATAGACAGGGGAACAGATACGCAGTATTTT; CDR3: CAWVIDRGTDTQYF
D: .; J: TRBJ1-1; V: TRBV18; size: .; DNA: TGTGCCAGCTCACCGGCAGAAACTATGAACACTGAAGCTTTCTTT; CDR3: CASSPAETMNTEAFF
D: TRBD1; J: TRBJ2-7; V: TRBV5-1; size: once; DNA: TGCGCCAGCAGCTCGGGACAGGGGACGAACACCTACGAGCAGTACTTC; CDR3: CASSSGQGTNTYEQYF
D: .; J: TRBJ2-5; V: TRBV2; size: few; DNA: TGTGCCAGCAGTGACGGGTTTCCCAACGATCAAGAGACCCAGTACTTC; CDR3: CASSDGFPNDQETQYF
D: TRBD1; J: TRBJ2-2; V: TRBV28; size: .; DNA: TGTGCCAGCAGTTTACGACAGGGAGACGGGGAGCTGTTTTTT; CDR3: CASSLRQGDGELFF
D: .; J: TRBJ2-1; V: TRBV7-2; size: .; DNA: TGTGCCAGCAGCCTAATAGATGAGCAGTTCTTC; CDR3: CASSLIDEQFF
D: TRBD2; J: TRBJ2-1; V: TRBV28; size: .; DNA: TGTGCCAGCAGTTTAGTCCTAGCGGGGGGGCGGGTAGATAGCAATGAGCAGTTCTTC; CDR3: CASSLVLAGGRVDSNEQFF
D: TRBD2; J: TRBJ2-2; V: TRBV18; size: .; DNA: TGTGCCAGCTCACCACGCCTAGCGGGAGTCTTTGGGGAGCTGTTTTTT; CDR3: CASSPRLAGVFGELFF
D: .; J: TRBJ2-2; V: TRBV11-2; size: few; DNA: TGTGCCAGCACCCGCCCGACCGGGGGGAACACCGGGGAGCTGTTTTTT; CDR3: CASTRPTGGNTGELFF
D: TRBD1; J: TRBJ2-7; V: TRBV18; size: few; DNA: TGTGCCAGCTCACCGGGACAGGGATCCTACGAGCAGTACTTC; CDR3: CASSPGQGSYEQYF
D: TRBD1; J: TRBJ2-1; V: TRBV10-3; size: .; DNA: TGTGCCATCAGTGAGCCGTCCGGGACAGGGGGTTTCAATGAGCAGTTCTTC; CDR3: CAISEPSGTGGFNEQFF
D: TRBD1; J: TRBJ1-1; V: TRBV4-2; size: few; DNA: TGTGCCAGCAGCCGAGAGACAGGGGGCCCCCGGACTGAAGCTTTCTTT; CDR3: CASSRETGGPRTEAFF
D: .; J: TRBJ2-2; V: TRBV30; size: .; DNA: TGTGCCTGGACAGGGTTCCCGAACACCGGGGAGCTGTTTTTT; CDR3: CAWTGFPNTGELFF
D: TRBD1; J: TRBJ2-1; V: TRBV5-1; size: once; DNA: TGCGCCAGCAGCTCGGGACAGGGCGCCAATGAGCAGTTCTTC; CDR3: CASSSGQGANEQFF